One sample yielded the 27 T cell receptor beta chains listed below, sequenced in a study of radiotherapy plus CTLA-4 blockade in lung cancer. Sequencing used immunoSEQ multiplex PCR; TCRdb keeps in-frame clones, though not all of them. Of under 90,000 clones in the sample, about 78% were seen once. The sequenced sample was peripheral blood, obtained from a patient treated with radiotherapy plus ipilimumab. These receptor sequences come from a human donor with non-small cell lung cancer that progressed on radiotherapy plus ipilimumab.

This clone was seen once. V gene TRBV7-9 combines with J gene TRBJ2-1; TRBD1 might be the D (6 bases). The CDR3 sequence is 16 residues long. V lost 5 bases and J lost 0, with 14 bases in between. Germline CDR1 is SEHNR and CDR2 is FQNEAQ (reference sequence). Here the CDR3 DNA reads TGTGCCAGCAGCCATCCCGGGACAATCTCCTACAATGAGCAGTTCTTC. Its translation is CASSHPGTISYNEQFF.

The CDR3 here is CASSFGLAGGYTGELFF. In nucleotides, the CDR3 is TGTGCCAGCAGCTTCGGACTAGCGGGGGGATACACCGGGGAGCTGTTTTTT. V gene TRBV27 combines with J gene TRBJ2-2; 14 nucleotides align to TRBD2. Germline V gene sequence: CDR1 MNHEY, CDR2 SMNVEV (reference sequence). The CDR3 runs to 17 residues. The V and J ends lost 6 bases and 3 bases, in that order; junction bases with no gene match: 6.

The V and J genes are TRBV7-9 and TRBJ1-5; D is unclear. CDR1 and CDR2 (germline): SEHNR, FQNEAQ (reference sequence). V lost 2 bases and J lost 5, with 10 bases in between. The length of the CDR3 is 14 residues. The CDR3 protein is CASSLSYGHQPQHF. In DNA, the CDR3 is TGTGCCAGCAGCTTAAGTTACGGGCATCAGCCCCAGCATTTT.

In DNA form, the CDR3 reads TGCGCCAGCAGCTTGTCGGCACAGGGCCAAGAGACCCAGTACTTC. This encodes CASSLSAQGQETQYF. This rearrangement joins TRBV5-1 to TRBJ2-5; a possible D gene is TRBD1 (6 bases). Germline V lookup: CDR1 SGHRS, CDR2 YFSETQ. The CDR3 loop spans 15 amino acids. The germline V and J ends were trimmed by 1 base and 1 base, with 11 bases remaining between them.

The rearrangement links TRBV2 to TRBJ1-4; 9 nucleotides align to TRBD1. CDR1 is SNHLY and CDR2 is FYNNEI in the germline V gene. CDR3 length: 15 amino acids. V gave up 7 bases and J gave up 4 bases; unmatched junction bases: 7. CDR3 amino acids: CASTGQGIGNEKLFF. DNA for the CDR3: TGTGCCAGCACCGGACAGGGGATAGGTAATGAAAAACTGTTTTTT.

The chain joins TRBV7-7 to TRBJ2-1, with D perhaps matching TRBD1 (6 bases). The V and J ends lost 5 bases and 0 bases respectively, with 14 bases between them. This CDR3 has 16 amino acids. In germline, CDR1 is SSHAT, CDR2 FNYEAQ (reference sequence). CDR3 DNA: TGTGCCAGCAGCCCAGGGGTCGGAGGCTCCTACAATGAGCAGTTCTTC. It yields the protein CASSPGVGGSYNEQFF.

The rearrangement links TRBV5-1 to TRBJ1-5, with D uncertain. The CDR3 has 13 amino acids. Germline-derived CDR1 and CDR2 are SGHRS and YFSETQ. Trimming left V 1 base short and J 4 bases short, with 6 bases between. The CDR3 loop is CASSLSQNQPQHF. In DNA, the CDR3 is TGCGCCAGCAGCTTGAGTCAGAATCAGCCCCAGCATTTT.

The chain has TRBV6-8 and TRBJ1-6; 10 nucleotides agree with TRBD1. The V gene's germline CDR1 is MNHGY and CDR2 SAAAGT. This CDR3 contains 14 residues. Trimming at V came to 5 bases and at J to 9 bases, leaving 4 bases not matched to a gene. CDR3 nucleotide sequence: TGTGCCAGCAGTGAGACAGGGGGCCGTTCACCCCTCCACTTT. Translating it yields CASSETGGRSPLHF.

The rearrangement joins TRBV4-1 to TRBJ2-2, with TRBD1 identical over 9 bases. Losses at the gene ends were 3 bases for V and 5 bases for J; bases not matched to a gene: 10. The CDR3 consists of 17 residues. The germline CDR1 and CDR2 sequences are MGHRA and YSYEKL. CDR3: CASSHTITGGATGELFF. Written as DNA, the CDR3 is TGCGCCAGCAGCCATACTATAACAGGGGGCGCAACCGGGGAGCTGTTTTTT.

J is TRBJ1-2 and V is TRBV7-2; D ambiguous. V lost 2 bases and J lost 8, with 12 bases in between. The CDR3 totals 13 residues. The germline V gene has CDR1 SGHTA and CDR2 FQGNSA. This CDR3 reads CASSLLASEGYTF. The CDR3 region has the DNA TGTGCCAGCAGCTTATTAGCCAGCGAGGGCTACACCTTC.

This sequence joins TRBV19 and TRBJ1-2, with a weak D call TRBD1 (6 bases). V was cut by 6 bases and J by 3 bases, with 14 bases left in between. The CDR3 sequence is 14 residues long. Germline V gene sequence: CDR1 LNHDA, CDR2 SQIVND (reference sequence). In nucleotides, the CDR3 is TGTGCCAGTAGGCCCTACAGGGAGGACTATGGCTACACCTTC. Translating it yields CASRPYREDYGYTF.

The rearrangement joins TRBV11-2 to TRBJ1-1, with D possibly being TRBD1 (6 bases). The CDR3 covers 15 residues. Trimming pared 4 bases from V and 3 bases from J, leaving 15 bases between. Germline V lookup: CDR1 SGHAT, CDR2 FQNNGV. Written as DNA, the CDR3 is TGTGCCAGCAGCTCAACAGGGTCGTTTTACACTGAAGCTTTCTTT. This gives the protein CASSSTGSFYTEAFF.

The chain has TRBV7-9 and TRBJ2-6; D is uncertain. Germline values: CDR1 SEHNR, CDR2 FQNEAQ (reference sequence). The CDR3 consists of 15 residues. V lost 1 base and J 0 bases, leaving 4 bases between the germline ends. The CDR3 region is CASSLGHSGANVLTF. In DNA form, the CDR3 reads TGTGCCAGCAGCTTAGGGCACTCTGGGGCCAACGTCCTGACTTTC.

This clone was detected only a few times. The V call is TRBV5-4, the J call TRBJ2-3, with D unresolved. CDR3 size: 12 residues. Trimming stripped 0 bases from V and 5 bases from J, with 4 bases between. CDR1 SGHNT and CDR2 YYREEE come from the germline V gene (reference sequence). For the CDR3, the DNA is TGTGCCAGCAGCTTGGTGTTAGATACGCAGTATTTT. Its protein is CASSLVLDTQYF.

The rearrangement uses TRBV12-5 and TRBJ1-1, with TRBD1 identical over 11 bases. The CDR3 runs 17 residues. Losses at the gene ends were 4 bases for V and 1 base for J; bases not matched to a gene: 8. The germline V gene has CDR1 LGHNT and CDR2 FRNRAP. The CDR3 loop is CASGSTGTGGTNTEAFF. The CDR3 DNA sequence: TGTGCTAGTGGTTCTACCGGGACAGGGGGGACGAACACTGAAGCTTTCTTT.

This clone was detected a few times. The chain carries TRBV18 and TRBJ2-3, with TRBD2 matching over 12 bases. Trimming at V came to 6 bases and at J to 6 bases, leaving 7 bases not matched to a gene. CDR1 and CDR2 (germline): KGHSH, LQKENI. CDR3 size: 15 residues. The CDR3 DNA is TGTGCCAGCTCGTCAGGACTAGCGGGGATCGATACGCAGTATTTT. It translates to CASSSGLAGIDTQYF.

This sequence joins TRBV5-1 and TRBJ1-2, with 9 positions matching TRBD1. The CDR3 contains 15 residues. Germline values: CDR1 SGHRS, CDR2 YFSETQ. V lost 3 bases to trimming and J lost 6 bases; unmatched junction nucleotides: 9. The CDR3 DNA sequence: TGCGCCAGCAGCTCGACAACCGGGACAGGGAATGGCTACACCTTC. Encoded protein: CASSSTTGTGNGYTF.

This chain joins TRBV6-5 and TRBJ1-2; D may be TRBD1 (5 bases). The CDR3 consists of 14 residues. V was shortened by 0 bases and J by 6 bases, with 11 bases between the two germline ends. CDR1 MNHEY and CDR2 SVGAGI come from the germline V gene. Written as DNA, the CDR3 is TGTGCCAGCAGTTACTCGGACGGGACGGATGGCTACACCTTC. Protein sequence: CASSYSDGTDGYTF.

V is TRBV5-1 and J is TRBJ2-3, with 9 bases identical to TRBD2. The trim removed 4 bases at V and 3 bases at J, leaving 3 bases unmatched. This CDR3 spans 14 amino acids. The V gene's germline CDR1 is SGHRS and CDR2 YFSETQ. CDR3 sequence: CASSSAGGTDTQYF. The CDR3 DNA sequence: TGCGCCAGCAGCAGCGCGGGGGGGACAGATACGCAGTATTTT. Together with reference TRBV5-1 and TRBJ2-3, the CDR3 gives the full variable domain: KAGVTQTPRYLIKTRGQQVTLSCSPISGHRSVSWYQQTPGQGLQFLFEYFSETQRNKGNFPGRFSGRQFSNSRSEMNVSTLELGDSALYLCASSSAGGTDTQYFGPGTRLTVL.

This chain uses TRBV28 with TRBJ1-2, with D unresolved. The V gene's germline CDR1 is MDHEN and CDR2 SYDVKM. V lost 3 bases, J lost 3 bases, and 11 bases lay in between. The CDR3 sequence is 14 residues long. The CDR3 is CASSLPTEDYGYTF. DNA for the CDR3: TGTGCCAGCAGTTTGCCGACGGAAGACTATGGCTACACCTTC.

The rearrangement uses TRBV2 and TRBJ2-1, with a weak D call TRBD1 (7 bases). The CDR3 is 15 amino acids. From germline, CDR1 is SNHLY and CDR2 FYNNEI. Trimming stripped 6 bases from V and 10 bases from J, with 22 bases between. The CDR3 DNA is TGTGCCAGCAGCCAAAGACAGGGTGGCGGGACAGAGCAGTTCTTC. Its protein product is CASSQRQGGGTEQFF.

This sequence joins TRBV28 and TRBJ2-7; possibly TRBD1 for D (6 bases). The CDR3 runs 15 residues. V lost 5 bases to trimming and J lost 6 bases, with 20 bases between them. CDR1 and CDR2 from the germline V gene are MDHEN and SYDVKM. The CDR3 nucleotides read TGTGCCAGCAGTCCCTTGGGCAGGGGAACGGGCGAGCAGTACTTC. Protein: CASSPLGRGTGEQYF.

The CDR3: CASSLSGSGELFF. The CDR3 nucleotides read TGTGCCAGCAGCTTGTCGGGAAGCGGGGAGCTGTTTTTT. This chain connects TRBV5-5 to TRBJ2-2, with D perhaps TRBD2 (5 bases). Germline CDR1 and CDR2: SGHKS and YYEKEE (reference sequence). V lost 1 base to trimming and J lost 7 bases, with 8 bases between them. This CDR3 is 13 amino acids long.

V is TRBV28 and J is TRBJ1-5; possibly TRBD1 for D (6 bases). Per germline, CDR1 MDHEN and CDR2 SYDVKM. The CDR3 runs 12 residues. Between the trimmed V and J ends, which lost 8 bases and 4 bases, there was a span of 9 bases. This chain's CDR3 is CASWTANQPQHF. For the CDR3, the DNA is TGTGCCAGCTGGACAGCAAATCAGCCCCAGCATTTT. The full variable domain, completed using reference TRBV28 and TRBJ1-5, is DVKVTQSSRYLVKRTGEKVFLECVQDMDHENMFWYRQDPGLGLRLIYFSYDVKMKEKGDIPEGYSVSREKKERFSLILESASTNQTSMYLCASWTANQPQHFGDGTRLSIL.

The rearrangement links TRBV5-1 to TRBJ2-2; 7 nucleotides match TRBD1. This CDR3 is 13 amino acids long. CDR1 SGHRS and CDR2 YFSETQ come from the germline V gene. Unmatched junction bases numbered 1, after V lost 2 bases and J lost 6 bases. The CDR3 sequence is CASSFQGAGELFF. In nucleotides, the CDR3 is TGCGCCAGCAGCTTTCAGGGGGCCGGGGAGCTGTTTTTT. The variable domain in full, completed from reference TRBV5-1 and TRBJ2-2, reads KAGVTQTPRYLIKTRGQQVTLSCSPISGHRSVSWYQQTPGQGLQFLFEYFSETQRNKGNFPGRFSGRQFSNSRSEMNVSTLELGDSALYLCASSFQGAGELFFGEGSRLTVL.

This clone was detected only a few times. The V call is TRBV7-9, the J call TRBJ1-5; D is unclear. The CDR3 is made up of 12 amino acids. Trimming took 2 bases from V and 3 from J, leaving 2 bases between them. Germline CDR1 and CDR2: SEHNR and FQNEAQ (reference sequence). CDR3 amino acids: CASSLNNQPQHF. DNA of the CDR3: TGTGCCAGCAGCTTAAACAATCAGCCCCAGCATTTT.

The CDR3 spells CASSLEQPSNNEQFF. The CDR3 nucleotides are TGTGCCAGCAGCTTAGAACAGCCTTCTAACAATGAGCAGTTCTTC. The V call is TRBV7-2, the J call TRBJ2-1; unclear D gene. V shed 1 base and J shed 5 bases, with 12 bases lying between them. Per germline, CDR1 SGHTA and CDR2 FQGNSA. The CDR3 totals 15 residues.